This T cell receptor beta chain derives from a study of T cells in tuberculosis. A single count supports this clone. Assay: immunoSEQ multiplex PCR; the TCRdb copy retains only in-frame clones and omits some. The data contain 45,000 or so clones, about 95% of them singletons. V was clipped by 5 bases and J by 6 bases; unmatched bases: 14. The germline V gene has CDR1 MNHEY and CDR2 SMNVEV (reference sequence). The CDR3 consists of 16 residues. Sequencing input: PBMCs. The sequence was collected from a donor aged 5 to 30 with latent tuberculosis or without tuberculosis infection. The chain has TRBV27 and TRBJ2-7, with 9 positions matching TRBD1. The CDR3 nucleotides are TGTGCCAGCAGTCTCTATTTGAGGACAGGGGTGTCCGAGCAGTACTTC. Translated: CASSLYLRTGVSEQYF.